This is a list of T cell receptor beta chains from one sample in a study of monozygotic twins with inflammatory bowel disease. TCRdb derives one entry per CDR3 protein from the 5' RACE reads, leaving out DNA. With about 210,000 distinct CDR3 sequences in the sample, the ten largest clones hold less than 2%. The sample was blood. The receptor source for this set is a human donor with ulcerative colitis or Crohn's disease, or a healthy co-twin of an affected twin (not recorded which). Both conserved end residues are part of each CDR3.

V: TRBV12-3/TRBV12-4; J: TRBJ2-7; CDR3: CASRGRRSRPYEQYF
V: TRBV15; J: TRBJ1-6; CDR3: CATSRVTGVNSPLHF
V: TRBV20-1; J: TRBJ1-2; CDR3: CSAQQGSNYGYTF
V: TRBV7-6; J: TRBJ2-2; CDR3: CASSFGETGELFF
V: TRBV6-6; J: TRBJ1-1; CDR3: CASRRQEGSTEAFF
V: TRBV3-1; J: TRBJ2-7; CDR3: CASSQVEQGTTYEQYF
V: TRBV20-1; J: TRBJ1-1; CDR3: CSARPPGRDYTEAFF
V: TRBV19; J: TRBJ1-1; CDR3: CASSIQQGGAFF
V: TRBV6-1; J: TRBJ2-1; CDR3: CASSLMQFPGLALFF
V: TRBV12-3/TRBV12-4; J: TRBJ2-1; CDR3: CASSLRRGENEQFF
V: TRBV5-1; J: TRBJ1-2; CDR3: CASSSGQFGYTF
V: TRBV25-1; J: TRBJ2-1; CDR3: CASSWDLSSYNEQFF
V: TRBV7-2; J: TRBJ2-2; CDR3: CASSLVGTVIGPGELFF
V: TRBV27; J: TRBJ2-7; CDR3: CASRQGGRYEQYF
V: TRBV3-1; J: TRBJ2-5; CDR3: CASSQKRGGAETQYF
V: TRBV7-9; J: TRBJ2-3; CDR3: CASSTTSRSGDTQYF
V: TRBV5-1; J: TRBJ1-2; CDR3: CASSLRTGANYGYTF
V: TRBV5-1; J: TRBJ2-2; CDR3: CASSLRQGRTGELFF
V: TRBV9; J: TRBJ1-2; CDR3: CASSARDRVANYGYTF
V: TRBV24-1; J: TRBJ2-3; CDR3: CATSGSSTDTQYF
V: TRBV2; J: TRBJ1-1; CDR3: CASSEGTAVKEAFF
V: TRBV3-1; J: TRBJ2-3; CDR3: CASSSAGGLAGTDTQYF
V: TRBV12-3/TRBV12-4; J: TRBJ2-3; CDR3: CASSPTDTQYF
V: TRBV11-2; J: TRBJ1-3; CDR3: CASSLRGGLGNTIYF
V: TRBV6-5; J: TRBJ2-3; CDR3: CASSYSGTSGYTDTQYF
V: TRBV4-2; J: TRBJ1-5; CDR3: CASSSYGDRNQPQHF
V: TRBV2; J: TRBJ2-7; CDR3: CASREDASYEQYF
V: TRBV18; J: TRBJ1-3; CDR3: CASSTRPGVENTIYF
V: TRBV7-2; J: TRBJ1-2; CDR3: CASSLRGRGYGYTF
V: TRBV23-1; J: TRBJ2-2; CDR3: CASSQVRAKNTGELFF
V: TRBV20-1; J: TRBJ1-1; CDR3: CSAEDIGATTEAFF
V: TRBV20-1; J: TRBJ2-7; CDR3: CSAITGVEQYF
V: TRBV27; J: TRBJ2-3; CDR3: CASSAGTFSTDTQYF
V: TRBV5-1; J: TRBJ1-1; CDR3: CASSLAGGAMPPDTEAFF
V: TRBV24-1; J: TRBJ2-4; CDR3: CATSDAGGGNIQYF